The 20 T cell receptor beta chains listed next were all sequenced from one sample in a study of cytomegalovirus exposure and HLA in healthy donors (dated by TCRdb to the late 2010s). Receptor amplification or capture employed the immunoSEQ multiplex PCR assay. The multiplex PCR relied on a mix of 60 forward primers for TCR Vbeta segments and 13 reverse primers for TCR Jbeta segments. The table was pulled from immuneACCESS by TCRdb, which kept in-frame rearrangements only. Such tables lose some clones; where checked, under half of the loss comes from unresolved V genes, and the rest has no known cause. The sample table records 74,000 or so clones; roughly 75% of these occur just once. The top ten clones comprise 7.2% of the sample. The sequenced material came from PBMCs. The receptors shown here come from a woman in her forties in good health and CMV-seronegative.

The chain combines TRBV5-6 with TRBJ2-1, with TRBD2 as a possible D gene (6 bases). Deletions cut 0 bases from V and 6 bases from J, with 10 bases between. Germline values: CDR1 SGHDT, CDR2 YYEEEE. The CDR3 extends over 14 amino acids. DNA for the CDR3: TGTGCCAGCAGCTTGGACCCCGGGAGCAATGAGCAGTTCTTC. Translated, it gives CASSLDPGSNEQFF. Together with reference TRBV5-6 and TRBJ2-1, the CDR3 gives the full variable domain: DAGVTQSPTHLIKTRGQQVTLRCSPKSGHDTVSWYQQALGQGPQFIFQYYEEEERQRGNFPDRFSGHQFPNYSSELNVNALLLGDSALYLCASSLDPGSNEQFFGPGTRLTVL.

This clone was seen only once. The J gene is TRBJ2-5, the V gene TRBV30; 8 bases fit TRBD2. Germline loops: CDR1 GTSNPN, CDR2 SVGIG (reference sequence). The CDR3 is made up of 17 amino acids. V shed 0 bases, J shed 1 base, and the junction held 10 bases outside the gene matches. DNA of the CDR3: TGTGCCTGGAGTGTACTCATTGGACTAGCTTTCCAAGAGACCCAGTACTTC. This encodes CAWSVLIGLAFQETQYF.

The rearrangement uses TRBV11-2 and TRBJ2-1; a weak D match, TRBD2 (6 bases). The germline V gene has CDR1 SGHAT and CDR2 FQNNGV. The length of the CDR3 is 16 residues. V was clipped by 5 bases and J by 6 bases, with 20 bases between them. CDR3 region: CASSPEWDFSANEQFF. CDR3 nucleotide sequence: TGTGCCAGCAGCCCGGAATGGGACTTCTCCGCCAATGAGCAGTTCTTC.

This clone showed up just a few times. V usage is TRBV5-5 and J usage is TRBJ2-2, with TRBD1 matching over 10 bases. CDR3 size: 17 residues. V was clipped by 4 bases and J by 6 bases; unmatched bases: 12. Looked up from germline, CDR1 is SGHKS and CDR2 is YYEKEE (reference sequence). CDR3 sequence (DNA): TGTGCCAGCAGCCGGTCGGTCGGACAGGGGGTTCCCGGGGAGCTGTTTTTT. This codes for CASSRSVGQGVPGELFF.

The chain couples TRBV5-1 to TRBJ1-4, with D tentatively TRBD1 (5 bases). Germline assignment: CDR1 SGHRS and CDR2 YFSETQ. The CDR3 sequence is 14 residues long. V dropped 1 base and J dropped 8 bases, with 12 bases sitting between them. DNA for the CDR3: TGCGCCAGCAGCTTGCCAGGGCGGACAGAAAAACTGTTTTTT. It codes for CASSLPGRTEKLFF.

The rearrangement joins TRBV11-2 to TRBJ2-3; D is possibly TRBD2 (7 bases). The CDR3 sequence is 13 residues long. V lost 8 bases and J 1 base, leaving 10 bases between the germline ends. Germline CDR1 SGHAT, CDR2 FQNNGV. CDR3 in amino acids: CASSGGRTDTQYF. CDR3 sequence (DNA): TGTGCCAGCTCCGGGGGGCGCACAGATACGCAGTATTTT.

The gene calls are TRBV5-4 and TRBJ2-2, with TRBD1 matching 10 bases. Germline CDR1 SGHNT, CDR2 YYREEE (reference sequence). The CDR3 covers 15 residues. The V gene end was trimmed by 4 bases and the J gene end by 4 bases; junction bases not matched to a gene: 4. Here the CDR3 reads CASSPWTGGTGELFF. The CDR3 DNA reads TGTGCCAGCAGCCCATGGACAGGGGGCACCGGGGAGCTGTTTTTT.

This clone appeared a few times. J is TRBJ1-5 and V is TRBV6-1; the match to TRBD1 covers 9 bases. CDR1 is MNHNS, CDR2 SASEGT, per germline. The CDR3 contains 14 residues. The V and J ends lost 6 bases and 6 bases, in that order; junction bases with no gene match: 6. The CDR3 spells CASRDRGLFQPQHF. Here the CDR3 DNA reads TGTGCCAGCAGGGACAGGGGACTGTTTCAGCCCCAGCATTTT.

The rearrangement uses TRBV2 and TRBJ1-4; 7 positions match TRBD1. Germline assignment: CDR1 SNHLY and CDR2 FYNNEI. The CDR3 has 14 residues. Unmatched junction bases numbered 7, after V lost 5 bases and J lost 7 bases. The CDR3 coding sequence is TGTGCCAGCAGTTCGACAGGGTTGGGTGAAAAACTGTTTTTT. It is translated as CASSSTGLGEKLFF.

The sample holds one count of this clone. This chain joins TRBV30 and TRBJ2-7; 11 positions match TRBD2. This CDR3 has 16 residues. Germline CDR1 GTSNPN, CDR2 SVGIG (reference sequence). The ends lost 7 bases at V and 6 bases at J; junction bases unmatched: 17. Here the CDR3 DNA reads TGTGCCTTTCACCCCGGTTTAGCGGGAGGGCCCTCCGAGCAGTACTTC. The encoded protein is CAFHPGLAGGPSEQYF.

This chain joins TRBV5-1 and TRBJ1-3, with a possible D match to TRBD1 (6 bases). The V end lost 0 bases, the J end lost 1 base, and 14 bases lay between the germline ends. This CDR3 contains 17 residues. Germline values: CDR1 SGHRS, CDR2 YFSETQ. The CDR3 nucleotides are TGCGCCAGCAGCTTGGAGGGGACGAGGGGGTCTGGAAACACCATATATTTT. Encoded protein: CASSLEGTRGSGNTIYF. Looking up the rest from reference TRBV5-1 and TRBJ1-3 gives the full variable domain: KAGVTQTPRYLIKTRGQQVTLSCSPISGHRSVSWYQQTPGQGLQFLFEYFSETQRNKGNFPGRFSGRQFSNSRSEMNVSTLELGDSALYLCASSLEGTRGSGNTIYFGEGSWLTVV.

V usage is TRBV6-5 and J usage is TRBJ2-2, with a possible D match to TRBD2 (6 bases). CDR3 length equals 14 residues. Germline V gives CDR1 MNHEY, CDR2 SVGAGI. Trimming took 7 bases from V and 5 from J, leaving 14 bases between them. The CDR3 bases are TGTGCCAGCAAGATAGGGCTAGCGACCGGGGAGCTGTTTTTT. Protein sequence: CASKIGLATGELFF.

The chain employs TRBV5-1 and TRBJ2-1; D is perhaps TRBD2 (6 bases). Looked up from germline, CDR1 is SGHRS and CDR2 is YFSETQ. The CDR3 sequence is 14 residues long. V lost 4 bases and J 6 bases, leaving 14 bases between the germline ends. The CDR3 reads CASSPQTSSNEQFF. In nucleotides, the CDR3 is TGCGCCAGCAGCCCCCAGACTAGTTCCAATGAGCAGTTCTTC. Looking up the rest from reference TRBV5-1 and TRBJ2-1 gives the full variable domain: KAGVTQTPRYLIKTRGQQVTLSCSPISGHRSVSWYQQTPGQGLQFLFEYFSETQRNKGNFPGRFSGRQFSNSRSEMNVSTLELGDSALYLCASSPQTSSNEQFFGPGTRLTVL.

CDR3 nucleotides: TGTGCCAGCAGTCCAAGACAGGGATTCACAGATACGCAGTATTTT. Its protein product is CASSPRQGFTDTQYF. The chain couples TRBV27 to TRBJ2-3; 7 bases are a match to TRBD1. The CDR3 has 15 residues. The germline CDR1 and CDR2 sequences are MNHEY and SMNVEV (reference sequence). Germline trimming cut 5 bases from V and 2 bases from J; bases unmatched to any gene: 7.

This rearrangement joins TRBV28 to TRBJ2-5; tentatively, D is TRBD2 (6 bases). V was clipped by 4 bases and J by 3 bases, with 12 bases between them. The germline V gene has CDR1 MDHEN and CDR2 SYDVKM. This CDR3 is built from 14 residues. The CDR3 DNA is TGTGCCAGCAGTTGGAGGAGGGGTGAAGAGACCCAGTACTTC. Amino acid sequence: CASSWRRGEETQYF. The complete variable domain, with remaining parts taken from reference TRBV28 and TRBJ2-5, reads DVKVTQSSRYLVKRTGEKVFLECVQDMDHENMFWYRQDPGLGLRLIYFSYDVKMKEKGDIPEGYSVSREKKERFSLILESASTNQTSMYLCASSWRRGEETQYFGPGTRLLVL.

The CDR3 DNA reads as TGTGCCACCAGGGAAGGGCTTCATAGCACAGATACGCAGTATTTT. Translating gives CATREGLHSTDTQYF. J is TRBJ2-3 and V is TRBV18; D possibly corresponds to TRBD1 (5 bases). In germline, CDR1 is KGHSH, CDR2 LQKENI. This CDR3 has 15 amino acids. The ends were cut back, 10 bases at V and 0 bases at J, with 17 bases in the middle.

The chain combines TRBV7-2 with TRBJ2-2; no clear D. This CDR3 region has 15 residues. V was shortened by 2 bases and J by 5 bases, with 12 bases between the two germline ends. CDR1 SGHTA and CDR2 FQGNSA come from the germline V gene. CDR3 coding DNA: TGTGCCAGCAGCTTATCACCACTGGTGACCGGGGAGCTGTTTTTT. This gives the protein CASSLSPLVTGELFF.

The chain employs TRBV6-4 and TRBJ1-2; D is perhaps TRBD1 (6 bases). The ends were cut back, 4 bases at V and 4 bases at J, with 10 bases in the middle. CDR1 is MRHNA, CDR2 SNTAGT, per germline. This CDR3 comprises 13 residues. The CDR3 nucleotides are TGTGCCAGCAGTGCGGGGGGCGGCTATGGCTACACCTTC. Residues: CASSAGGGYGYTF.

The chain combines TRBV5-4 with TRBJ2-7; D is unresolved. V was trimmed by 3 bases and J by 0 bases, leaving 10 bases between them. This CDR3 is 14 amino acids long. Looked up from germline, CDR1 is SGHNT and CDR2 is YYREEE (reference sequence). The CDR3 here is CASSSTSSSYEQYF. CDR3 coding DNA: TGTGCCAGCAGCTCTACGTCGAGCTCCTACGAGCAGTACTTC.

The V call is TRBV6-1, the J call TRBJ2-2; weak D call: TRBD2 (5 bases). This CDR3 is built from 15 residues. Germline-derived CDR1 and CDR2 are MNHNS and SASEGT. With 5 bases removed from V and 8 bases from J, the gap between germline ends came to 18 bases. The CDR3 protein is CASSSPNLGGGELFF. The CDR3 DNA sequence: TGTGCCAGCAGTTCCCCCAACTTAGGCGGGGGGGAGCTGTTTTTT.